This T cell receptor (beta chain) was sequenced during a study of regulatory T cells in long-lasting Graves disease. Whole-study results and caveats: The persistent group shared about 2,500 public clonotypes, more than the approximately 890 shared by new patients.

This CDR3 has 14 residues. Germline V lookup: CDR1 SGHAT, CDR2 FQNNGV. V lost 3 bases, J lost 7 bases, and 3 bases stayed unmatched. Sequencing libraries for TCR beta were prepared with iRepertoire HTBI primers and Arm-PCR of CDR3 regions. Authors' analysis steps: Spanning all samples, the identified segments comprised over 50 TRBV and over 13 TRBJ. TCRdb processed the multiplex PCR reads anew with MiXCR; each CDR3 protein has one entry. These V and J calls rely on TCRdb rather than the paper's analysis. The data show over 650,000 distinct CDR3 sequences, about 32% seen once. This clonotype was counted ten times or more. Antigen unknown. The sample's time point: persistent/refractory GD, antithyroid drugs over 5 years with positive TRAb. Researchers made the TCR library from RNA that was extracted from PBMCs.

This chain uses TRBV11-2 with TRBJ1-2; TRBD1 agrees at 12 bases. Sequencing was performed on peripheral blood mononuclear cells (PBMCs), taken when the disease was refractory, from a patient treated with antithyroid drugs. The receptor was isolated from a female donor with Graves disease. CDR3 protein: CASSLGQGAFGYTF. The DNA for the CDR3 is TGTGCCAGCAGCTTGGGACAGGGGGCTTTTGGCTACACCTTC.